The rows below give T cell receptor beta chains drawn from one sample of a study of CD8+CD57+ T cells in acquired aplastic anemia. Via MiXCR, TCRdb re-called the reads, giving one row per CDR3 protein. The profile shows around 15,000 distinct CDR3 sequences, over 35% of them singletons. Sequencing input: CD8+CD57+ T cells sorted from PBMCs. The receptors derive from a human donor with aplastic anemia. Each CDR3 is given with its conserved first and last residue. Each record gives: V gene, CDR3 protein.

TRBV20-1,CSASESGVSGANVLTF
TRBV10-1,CASSAETGNQPQHF
TRBV19,CASTWDRENTEAFF
TRBV29-1,CSVDASPSNEQFF
TRBV2,CASRAGGPYEQYF
TRBV3-1,CASSQALDLRPQHF
TRBV20-1,CSARDDRAGRSYEQYF
TRBV10-2,CASSEGLPDGQYF
TRBV10-3,CAINSTSGGASASEQFF
TRBV9,CASSADGGASGSGEQFF
TRBV20-1,CSAPPAGFYGYTF
TRBV10-2,CASRAGQGQNGELFF
TRBV4-1,CASSRQLGQETQYF
TRBV7-8,CASSLGTSGGANEQFF
TRBV10-3,CAIRPFGSTEAFF
TRBV20-1,CSARGGQILNQPQHF
TRBV5-6,CASSLDGTTSETQYF
TRBV15,CATSGAVPLNEQFF
TRBV5-4,CAGGLEDSSYNSPLHF
TRBV2,CASSSKRGRFTEAFF
TRBV7-3,CASSFLAGSSYEQYF
TRBV2,CASRDGDRKDEKLFF
TRBV4-1,CASSRSPTNEKLFF
TRBV12-3/TRBV12-4,CASSYLGVEQFF
TRBV7-3,CASSLGKNTEAFF
TRBV7-3,CASSPTGYETQYF
TRBV20-1,CSAREDRVVDEQFF
TRBV29-1,CSVLSGQGLNEQFF
TRBV10-3,CAISETATGNYEQYF
TRBV19,CASSMGGAYNEQFF
TRBV6-1,CASSEALAGSCEQYF
TRBV5-1,CASSLALAPYEQYF
TRBV15,CATSSPAGRITDTQYF
TRBV20-1,CSASEPSEPYEQYF
TRBV2,CASSVREGQETQYF
TRBV11-2,CASSLDLGLAGRDTQYF
TRBV5-1,CASSLGTGSGETQYF
TRBV19,CASILSAYSNQPQHF
TRBV29-1,CSVEGVNTEAFF
TRBV20-1,CSLGQGATEAFF
TRBV5-1,CASSLTGSSAEQFF
TRBV6-1,CACQLVGTKSQPQHF
TRBV7-3,CASSLQGSDTQYF
TRBV25-1,CAQRAGQGLNEQFF
TRBV5-1,CASSIGDGSNEQYF
TRBV5-1,CASSSYRTYRNSGYTF
TRBV24-1,CATTGGSYNEQFF
TRBV20-1,CSAVNRGGRGRETQYF
TRBV2,CASRKGAQETQYF
TRBV11-1,CASSPPGGRTSYEQYF
TRBV15,CATSRPFPGQGEGNTEAFF
TRBV15,CATSSSRSGPINSPLHF
TRBV5-4,CASSLGTSGGASVSEQFF
TRBV12-5,CASGLRGTSYEQYF
TRBV10-1,CASSESGFPRNTQYF